This TCR beta chain was sequenced for a study of blood T cell repertoires in COVID-19 (dated by TCRdb to about 2020). As for the study more broadly: The collaborator samples originated in the United States, Italy and Spain and spanned the acute and convalescent phases of COVID-19. The material from the prospective study consisted of cDNA or gDNA derived from T cells, B-cell-depleted T cells, or PBMCs. Subjects who had been exposed to COVID-19, were actively infected with it, or had recovered from it provided the deeply sampled blood TCRbeta repertoires that made up the dataset. The repertoires were released in a freely available public database meant as a resource for research on the immune response to SARS-CoV-2. Samples were obtained from the ongoing ImmuneRACE study (first 160 participants) and from over 1,000 subjects provided by 6 global collaborators. Sample metadata almost always included a de-identified subject ID, COVID-19 status, age in years and sex. Where HLA class I and class II types were available, the types were taken from metadata supplied by the sample provider, not from assay-based typing. General study outcomes and caveats: Clinical and demographic metadata were provided uncurated, with the amount varying by source and participant.

Each collaborating institution followed its own protocols to collect whole blood in K2EDTA tubes. For TCRbeta analysis, collaborators shipped samples as frozen whole blood, isolated PBMCs, or DNA extracted from either of those sample types. From the germline V gene (reference sequence), CDR1 is LNHNV and CDR2 is YYDKDF. The germline ends are 13 bases apart after V is trimmed by 0 bases and J by 7 bases. Taken from cysteine to phenylalanine, the CDR3 has 14 residues. The read is trimmed to its CDR3 DNA, 42 bases read in frame from base 1. This clone was seen a few times. The clone's antigen remains unknown. No per-base quality is available; no much larger clone lies one base away. TCRbeta CDR3 regions were amplified from genomic DNA using the immunoSEQ Assay, a bias-controlled multiplex PCR. The study's own analysis went as follows. Within the assay, amplification of reference gene primers was used to estimate how many nucleated cells each sample contained. To quantify the absolute abundance of each unique TCRbeta CDR3 rearrangement, sequence reads were collapsed and filtered. For each sample, productive Simpson clonality was calculated by taking the square root of Simpson's diversity index across productive rearrangements. TCRdb carries this immuneACCESS record with in-frame sequences only. Its versions omit some clonotypes, under half of them owing to an unresolved V gene in the studies checked, with the rest unexplained. The DNA gave D and trimming, while V, J and clone size come from that table. The sample table records 75,000 or so clones; roughly 80% of these occur just once. Of the sample, around 36% falls within the top ten clones.

The V and J segments used are TRBV15 and TRBJ2-7; TRBD1 is a weak D gene call, 7 bases matching. The clonotype was recovered from a woman aged 70-85 years with acute or convalescent COVID-19. The source material was peripheral blood. DNA sequence: TGTGCCACCAGCAGAGAGAAGGGGGCGGGAGAGCAGTACTTC. The resulting protein is CATSREKGAGEQYF.